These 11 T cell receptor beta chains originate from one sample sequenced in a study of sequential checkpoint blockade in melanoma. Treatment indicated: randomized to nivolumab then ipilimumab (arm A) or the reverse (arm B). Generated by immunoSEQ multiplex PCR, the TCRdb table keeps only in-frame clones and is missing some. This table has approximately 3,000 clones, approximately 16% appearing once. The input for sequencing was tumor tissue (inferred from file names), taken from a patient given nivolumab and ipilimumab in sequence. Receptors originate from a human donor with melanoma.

This chain's CDR3 is CASSSGAVLNEQFF. The CDR3 region has the DNA TGTGCCAGCTCGTCCGGGGCGGTACTCAATGAGCAGTTCTTC. J is TRBJ2-1 and V is TRBV11-3; D may match TRBD1 or TRBD2 (5 bases each). The CDR3 covers 14 residues. Deletions cut 8 bases from V and 6 bases from J, with 17 bases between. From germline, CDR1 is SGHNT and CDR2 YENEEA.

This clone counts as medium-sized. CDR3 sequence: CASKGYNQPQHF. In DNA, the CDR3 is TGTGCCAGCAAGGGGTACAATCAGCCCCAGCATTTT. The gene calls are TRBV6-8 and TRBJ1-5; perhaps TRBD1 as D (5 bases). CDR1 MNHGY and CDR2 SAAAGT come from the germline V gene. The CDR3 is 12 residues long. The V gene lost 7 bases and the J gene lost 3 bases, with 7 bases spanning the gap.

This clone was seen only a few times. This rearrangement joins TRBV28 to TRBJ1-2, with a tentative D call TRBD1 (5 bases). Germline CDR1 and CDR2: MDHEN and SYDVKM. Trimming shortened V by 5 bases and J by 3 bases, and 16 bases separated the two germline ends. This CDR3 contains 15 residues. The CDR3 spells CASSPPGGEYYGYTF. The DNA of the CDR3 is TGTGCCAGCAGTCCTCCGGGAGGGGAGTACTATGGCTACACCTTC.

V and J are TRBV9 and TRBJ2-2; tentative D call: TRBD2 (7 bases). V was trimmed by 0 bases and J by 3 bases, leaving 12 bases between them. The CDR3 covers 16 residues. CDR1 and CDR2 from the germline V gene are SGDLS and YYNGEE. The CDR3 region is CASSVEGGGHTGELFF. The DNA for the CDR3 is TGTGCCAGCAGCGTAGAGGGCGGGGGCCACACCGGGGAGCTGTTTTTT.

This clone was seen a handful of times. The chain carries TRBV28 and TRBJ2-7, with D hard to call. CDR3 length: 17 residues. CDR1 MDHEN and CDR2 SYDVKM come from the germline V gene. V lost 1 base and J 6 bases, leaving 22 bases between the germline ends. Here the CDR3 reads CASSLYFDSRQNGEQYF. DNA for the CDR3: TGTGCCAGCAGTTTATACTTCGATTCTCGGCAGAACGGCGAGCAGTACTTC.

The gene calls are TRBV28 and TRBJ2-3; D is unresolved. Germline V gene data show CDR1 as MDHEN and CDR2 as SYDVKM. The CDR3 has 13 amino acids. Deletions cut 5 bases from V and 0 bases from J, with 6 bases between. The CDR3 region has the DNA TGTGCCAGCAGTCCCTATAGCACAGATACGCAGTATTTT. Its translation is CASSPYSTDTQYF.

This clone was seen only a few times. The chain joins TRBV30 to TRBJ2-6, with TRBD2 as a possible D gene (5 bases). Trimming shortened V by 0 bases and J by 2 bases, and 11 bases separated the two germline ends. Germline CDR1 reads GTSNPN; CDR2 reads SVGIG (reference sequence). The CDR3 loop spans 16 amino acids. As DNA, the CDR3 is TGTGCCTGGAGTGTTACCGGGAATCCTGGGGCCAACGTCCTGACTTTC. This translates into CAWSVTGNPGANVLTF.

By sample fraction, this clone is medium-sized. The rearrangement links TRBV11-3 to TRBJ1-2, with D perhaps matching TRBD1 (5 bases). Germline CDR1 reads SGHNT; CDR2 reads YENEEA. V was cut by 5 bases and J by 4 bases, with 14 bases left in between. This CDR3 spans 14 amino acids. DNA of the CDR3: TGTGCCAGCAGCCCCGGTCGGGGGGTCTATGGCTACACCTTC. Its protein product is CASSPGRGVYGYTF.

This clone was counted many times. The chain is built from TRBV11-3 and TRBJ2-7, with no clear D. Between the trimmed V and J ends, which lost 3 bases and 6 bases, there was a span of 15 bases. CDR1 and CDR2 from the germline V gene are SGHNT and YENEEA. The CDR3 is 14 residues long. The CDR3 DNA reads TGTGCCAGCAGCTTCCGCGAGTCAGTCGCCGAGCAGTACTTC. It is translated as CASSFRESVAEQYF. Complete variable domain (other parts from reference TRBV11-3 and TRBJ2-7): EAGVVQSPRYKIIEKKQPVAFWCNPISGHNTLYWYLQNLGQGPELLIRYENEEAVDDSQLPKDRFSAERLKGVDSTLKIQPAELGDSAVYLCASSFRESVAEQYFGPGTRLTVT.

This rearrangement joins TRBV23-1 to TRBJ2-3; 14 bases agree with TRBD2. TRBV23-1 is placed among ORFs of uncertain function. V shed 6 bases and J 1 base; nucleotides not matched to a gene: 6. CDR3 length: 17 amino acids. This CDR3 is CASSLGTSGGGTDTQYF. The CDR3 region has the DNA TGCGCCAGCAGCCTTGGGACTAGCGGGGGAGGCACAGATACGCAGTATTTT.

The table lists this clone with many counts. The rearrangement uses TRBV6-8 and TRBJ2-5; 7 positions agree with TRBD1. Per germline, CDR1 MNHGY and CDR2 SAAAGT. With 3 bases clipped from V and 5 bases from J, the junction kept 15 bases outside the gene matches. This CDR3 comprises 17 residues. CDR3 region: CASSYGSTGEVGETQYF. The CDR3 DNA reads TGTGCCAGCAGTTATGGTTCTACAGGGGAAGTAGGGGAGACCCAGTACTTC.